This entry is about one TCR beta chain. The V segment lost 1 base and the J segment 1 base; nucleotides outside the gene matches: 12. The germline CDR1 and CDR2 sequences are SGHTA and FQGNSA. The CDR3 is made up of 19 amino acids. The assay was immunoSEQ multiplex PCR, and TCRdb's table has in-frame clones only and misses some. In the table there are under 550,000 clones, roughly 88% of which are singletons. Documented treatment: some 19 received Ad26.COV2.S at low or high dose, single or two shots; 5 received placebo; per-sample allocation not given. Samples analyzed were those drawn on day 63 after the first vaccine or placebo injection. This sample was taken from a study of Ad26.COV2.S vaccination and SARS-CoV-2 variants.

The TCR originated in a person aged 18-60 years who received the Ad26.COV2.S COVID-19 vaccine or a placebo. The material sequenced was peripheral blood, taken in a trial of Ad26.COV2.S vaccine versus placebo. This sequence joins TRBV7-2 and TRBJ2-3, with 9 nucleotides matching TRBD2. CDR3 nucleotides: TGTGCCAGCAGCTTAGTTGGCGGGGGGGCGAGCCTAGGCACAGATACGCAGTATTTT. Its translation: CASSLVGGGASLGTDTQYF.